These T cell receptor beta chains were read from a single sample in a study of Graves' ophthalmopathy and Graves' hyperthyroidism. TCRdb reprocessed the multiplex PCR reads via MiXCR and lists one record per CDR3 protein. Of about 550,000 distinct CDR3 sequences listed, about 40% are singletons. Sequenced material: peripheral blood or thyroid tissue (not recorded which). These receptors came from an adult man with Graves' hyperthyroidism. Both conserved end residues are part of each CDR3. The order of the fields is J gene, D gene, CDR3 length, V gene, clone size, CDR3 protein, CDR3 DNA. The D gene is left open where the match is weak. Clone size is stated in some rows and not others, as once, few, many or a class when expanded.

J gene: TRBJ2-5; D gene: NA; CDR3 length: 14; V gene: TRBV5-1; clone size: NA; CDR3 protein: CASSLVPPQETQYF; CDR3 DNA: TGCGCCAGCAGCTTGGTCCCCCCGCAAGAGACCCAGTACTTC
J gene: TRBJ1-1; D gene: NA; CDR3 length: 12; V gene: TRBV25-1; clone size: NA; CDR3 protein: CASSFREREAFF; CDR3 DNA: TGTGCCAGCAGTTTTAGGGAACGCGAAGCTTTCTTT
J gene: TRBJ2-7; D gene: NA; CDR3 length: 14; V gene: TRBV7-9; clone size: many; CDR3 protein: CASSFGGASYEQYF; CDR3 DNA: TGTGCCAGCAGCTTCGGAGGGGCATCCTACGAGCAGTACTTC
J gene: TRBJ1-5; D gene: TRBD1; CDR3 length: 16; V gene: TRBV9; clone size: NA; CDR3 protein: CASSVTGQGSGQPQHF; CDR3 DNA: TGTGCCAGCAGCGTCACCGGACAGGGCAGCGGACAGCCCCAGCATTTT
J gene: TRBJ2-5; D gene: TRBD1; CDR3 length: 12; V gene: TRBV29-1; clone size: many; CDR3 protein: CSVGQGAETQYF; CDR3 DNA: TGCAGCGTTGGACAGGGGGCCGAGACCCAGTACTTC
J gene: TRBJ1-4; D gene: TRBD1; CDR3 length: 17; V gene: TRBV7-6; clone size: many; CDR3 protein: CASSPQSGGQSNEKLFF; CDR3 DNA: TGTGCCAGCAGCCCGCAATCCGGGGGACAGTCTAATGAAAAACTGTTTTTT
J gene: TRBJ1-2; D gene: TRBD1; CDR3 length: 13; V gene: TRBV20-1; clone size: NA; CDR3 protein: CSAREQGRYGYTF; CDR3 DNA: TGCAGTGCTAGAGAACAGGGGAGGTATGGCTACACCTTC
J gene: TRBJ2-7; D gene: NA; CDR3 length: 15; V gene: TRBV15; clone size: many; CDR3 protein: CATSRLPIQGSEQYF; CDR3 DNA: TGTGCCACCAGCAGACTTCCGATACAGGGATCCGAGCAGTACTTC
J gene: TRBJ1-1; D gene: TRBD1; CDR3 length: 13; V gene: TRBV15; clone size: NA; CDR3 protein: CATSPRDSTEAFF; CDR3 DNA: TGTGCCACCAGTCCCCGGGACAGCACTGAAGCTTTCTTT
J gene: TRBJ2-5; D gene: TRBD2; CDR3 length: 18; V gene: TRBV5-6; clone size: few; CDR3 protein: CASSLVASGGTNQETQYF; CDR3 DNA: TGTGCCAGCAGCTTGGTAGCTAGCGGGGGAACCAACCAAGAGACCCAGTACTTC
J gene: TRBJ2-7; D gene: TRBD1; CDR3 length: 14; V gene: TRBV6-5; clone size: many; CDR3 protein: CASSYAGQGSEQYF; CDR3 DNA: TGTGCCAGCAGTTACGCGGGACAGGGAAGCGAGCAGTACTTC
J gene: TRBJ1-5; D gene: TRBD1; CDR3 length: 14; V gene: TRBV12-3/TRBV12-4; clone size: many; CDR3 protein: CASSPQGAGQPQHF; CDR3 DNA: TGTGCCAGCAGCCCTCAGGGGGCCGGTCAGCCCCAGCATTTT
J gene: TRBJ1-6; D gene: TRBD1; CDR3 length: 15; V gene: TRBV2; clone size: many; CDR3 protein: CASSPRTGPDSPLHF; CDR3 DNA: TGTGCCAGCAGTCCACGGACAGGGCCGGATTCACCCCTCCACTTT
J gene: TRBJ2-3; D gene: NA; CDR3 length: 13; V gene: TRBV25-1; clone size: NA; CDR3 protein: CASSARSPDTQYF; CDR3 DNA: TGTGCCAGCAGTGCTAGAAGCCCAGATACGCAGTATTTT
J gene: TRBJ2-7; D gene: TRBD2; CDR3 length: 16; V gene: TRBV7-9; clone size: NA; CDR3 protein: CASSSPLGSGGYEQYF; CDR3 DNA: TGTGCCAGCAGTTCCCCCCTGGGTAGCGGGGGCTACGAGCAGTACTTC
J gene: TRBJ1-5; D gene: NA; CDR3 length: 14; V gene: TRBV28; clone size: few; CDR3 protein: CASSFLSWGQPQHF; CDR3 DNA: TGTGCCAGCAGTTTCCTATCATGGGGTCAGCCCCAGCATTTT
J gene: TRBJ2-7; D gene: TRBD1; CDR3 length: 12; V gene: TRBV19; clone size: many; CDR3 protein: CASSNDRDEQYF; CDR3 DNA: TGTGCCAGTAGCAACGACAGGGACGAGCAGTACTTC
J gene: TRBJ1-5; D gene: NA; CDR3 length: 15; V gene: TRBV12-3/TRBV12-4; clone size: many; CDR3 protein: CASSFAGPSNQPQHF; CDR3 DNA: TGTGCCAGCAGTTTTGCCGGACCGAGCAATCAGCCCCAGCATTTT
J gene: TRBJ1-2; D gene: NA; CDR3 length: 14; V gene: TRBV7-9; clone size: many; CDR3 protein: CASSFGPSNYGYTF; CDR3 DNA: TGTGCCAGCAGCTTTGGACCTTCTAACTATGGCTACACCTTC
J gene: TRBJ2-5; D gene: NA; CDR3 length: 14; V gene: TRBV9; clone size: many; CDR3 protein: CASQEGLDQETQYF; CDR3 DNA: TGTGCCAGCCAAGAGGGCCTTGACCAAGAGACCCAGTACTTC
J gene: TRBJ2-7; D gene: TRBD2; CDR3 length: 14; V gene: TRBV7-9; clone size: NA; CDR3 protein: CASSSSGGGQEQYF; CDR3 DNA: TGTGCCAGCAGCTCTAGCGGGGGGGGACAAGAGCAGTACTTC
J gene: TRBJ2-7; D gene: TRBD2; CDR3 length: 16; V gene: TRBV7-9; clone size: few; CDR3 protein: CASSPRASGPSYEQYF; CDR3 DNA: TGTGCCAGCAGCCCCCGCGCTAGCGGGCCTTCCTACGAGCAGTACTTC
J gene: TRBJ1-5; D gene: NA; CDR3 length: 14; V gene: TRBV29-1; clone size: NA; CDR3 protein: CSVATGGNNQPQHF; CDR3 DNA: TGCAGCGTCGCCACGGGAGGGAACAATCAGCCCCAGCATTTT
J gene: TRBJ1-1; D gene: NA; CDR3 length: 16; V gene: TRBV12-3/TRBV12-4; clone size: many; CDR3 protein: CASRDGKTWRGDEAFF; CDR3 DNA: TGTGCCAGCAGGGACGGTAAGACCTGGAGGGGGGATGAAGCTTTCTTT
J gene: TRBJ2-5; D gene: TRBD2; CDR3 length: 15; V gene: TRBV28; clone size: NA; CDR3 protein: CASSFPSGMAETQYF; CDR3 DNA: TGTGCCAGCAGTTTTCCTAGCGGGATGGCGGAGACCCAGTACTTC
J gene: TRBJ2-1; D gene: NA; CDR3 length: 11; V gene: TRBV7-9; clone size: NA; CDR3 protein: CASSWGGEQFF; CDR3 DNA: TGTGCCAGCAGCTGGGGCGGGGAGCAGTTCTTC
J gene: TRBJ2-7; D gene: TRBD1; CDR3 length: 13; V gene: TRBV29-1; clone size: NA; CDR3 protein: CSVMTGGSYEQYF; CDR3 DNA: TGCAGCGTGATGACAGGGGGATCCTACGAGCAGTACTTC
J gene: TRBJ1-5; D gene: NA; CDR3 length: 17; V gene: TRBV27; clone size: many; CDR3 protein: CASSPFPRDASNQPQHF; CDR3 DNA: TGTGCCAGCAGTCCCTTCCCGCGTGACGCGAGCAATCAGCCCCAGCATTTT
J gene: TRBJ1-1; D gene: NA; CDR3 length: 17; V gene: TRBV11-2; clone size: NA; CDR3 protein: CASSSEAGYWGNTEAFF; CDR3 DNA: TGTGCCAGCAGCTCCGAGGCGGGGTACTGGGGGAACACTGAAGCTTTCTTT
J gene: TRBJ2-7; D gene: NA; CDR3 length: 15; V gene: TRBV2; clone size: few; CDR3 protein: CASSSAEERNYEQYF; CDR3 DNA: TGTGCCAGCAGTTCCGCCGAGGAGAGAAACTACGAGCAGTACTTC
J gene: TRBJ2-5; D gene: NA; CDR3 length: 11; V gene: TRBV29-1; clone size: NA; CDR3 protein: CSLLAEETQYF; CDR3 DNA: TGCAGCCTTCTCGCGGAGGAGACCCAGTACTTC
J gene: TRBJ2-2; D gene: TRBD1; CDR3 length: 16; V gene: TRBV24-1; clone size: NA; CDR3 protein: CTTSDYGTVNTGELFF; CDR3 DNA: TGTACCACCAGTGATTACGGGACAGTTAACACCGGGGAGCTGTTTTTT
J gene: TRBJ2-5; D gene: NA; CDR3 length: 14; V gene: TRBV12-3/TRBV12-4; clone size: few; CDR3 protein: CASSSGGGGETQYF; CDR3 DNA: TGTGCCAGCTCCTCCGGAGGGGGTGGTGAGACCCAGTACTTC
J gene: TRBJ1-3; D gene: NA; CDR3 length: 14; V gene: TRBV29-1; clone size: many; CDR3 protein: CSVSNPGSGNTIYF; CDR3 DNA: TGCAGCGTCTCCAACCCGGGATCTGGAAACACCATATATTTT
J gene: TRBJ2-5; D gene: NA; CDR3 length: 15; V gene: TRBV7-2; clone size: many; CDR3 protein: CASSLRPGEQETQYF; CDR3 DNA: TGTGCCAGCAGCCTCCGGCCGGGGGAGCAAGAGACCCAGTACTTC
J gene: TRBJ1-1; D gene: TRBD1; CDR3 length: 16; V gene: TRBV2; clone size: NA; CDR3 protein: CASSPRRGGVPTEAFF; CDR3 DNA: TGTGCCAGCTCACCGCGCAGGGGGGGTGTTCCCACTGAAGCTTTCTTT
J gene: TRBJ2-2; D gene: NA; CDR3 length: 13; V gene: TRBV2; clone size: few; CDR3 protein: CASRREMSGELFF; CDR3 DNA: TGTGCCAGCAGGAGGGAGATGTCCGGGGAGCTGTTTTTT
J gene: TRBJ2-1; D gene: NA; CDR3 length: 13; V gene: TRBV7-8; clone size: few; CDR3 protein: CASSLQGDREQFF; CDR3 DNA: TGTGCCAGCAGCTTACAAGGCGACAGGGAGCAGTTCTTC
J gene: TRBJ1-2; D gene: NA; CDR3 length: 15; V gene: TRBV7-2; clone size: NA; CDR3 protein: CASSRAVGWSYGYTF; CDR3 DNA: TGTGCCAGCAGCAGGGCAGTGGGCTGGAGCTATGGCTACACCTTC
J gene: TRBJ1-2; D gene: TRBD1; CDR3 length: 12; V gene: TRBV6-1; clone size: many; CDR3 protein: CASGQGAVGYTF; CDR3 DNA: TGTGCCAGCGGTCAGGGGGCGGTTGGCTACACCTTC
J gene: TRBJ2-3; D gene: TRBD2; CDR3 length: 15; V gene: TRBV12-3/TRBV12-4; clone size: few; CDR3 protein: CASRSGTRSTDTQYF; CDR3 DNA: TGTGCCAGCAGATCCGGGACTAGGAGCACAGATACGCAGTATTTT
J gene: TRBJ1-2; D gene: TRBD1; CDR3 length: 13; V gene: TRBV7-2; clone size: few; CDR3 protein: CASSNRGSYGYTF; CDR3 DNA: TGTGCCAGCAGCAACAGGGGAAGCTATGGCTACACCTTC